Described below is a single T cell receptor beta chain sequence and its context. The antigen is unknown. Germline CDR1 MNHNS, CDR2 SASEGT. V lost 7 bases and J 7 bases, leaving 20 bases between the germline ends. The CDR3 has 14 residues. This specimen belongs to a study of cytomegalovirus exposure and HLA in healthy donors. In the study overall: Membership in the Caucasian-associated ancestry cluster was found for around four fifths of a few hundred genotyped donors.

Study observations and caveats: Analyzed later, association rates of TCRs varied across HLA loci, with DRB1 most and HLA-C fewest. In the analysis, some V segments, TRBV6-2 and TRBV6-3 included, were excluded as indistinguishable. A missense DCLRE1C variant was associated with V- and J-gene trimming of TCR beta chains in a later analysis, and an independent cohort replicated the association.

Primers included in the PCR were 60 Vbeta and 13 Jbeta primers. The method was immunoSEQ multiplex PCR; TCRdb's version includes in-frame clones alone and lacks a portion of them. The sample has almost 200,000 clones; more than 75% are singletons. The chain combines TRBV6-1 with TRBJ2-7, with a weak D call TRBD1 (6 bases). The TCR comes from a male donor in good health and CMV-seropositive. Sequencing was done on a sample of PBMCs. CDR3 loop: CASNNMAGAQEQYF. The CDR3 nucleotides are TGTGCCAGCAATAATATGGCAGGGGCTCAGGAGCAGTACTTC.